These 19 T cell receptor beta chains share one sample of origin, sequenced in a study of blood T cells in healthy people across ages. Primers used in a second PCR of about 7 to 12 cycles were a sample-barcoded 5' primer and a J-beta primer mix. Via MiXCR, TCRdb re-called the 5' RACE reads, giving one row per CDR3 protein. This sample has about 1.5 million distinct CDR3 sequences, with 40% to 50% found just once. The sequenced sample consisted of blood. Receptors were obtained from a woman aged 18-29 years in good health.

CDR3 DNA sequence: TGTGCCAGCAAACTAGTCGGTCTCAATGAGCAGTTCTTC. It is translated as CASKLVGLNEQFF. The chain is built from TRBV6-5 and TRBJ2-1, with D possibly matching TRBD2 (5 bases). Germline V gene lookup returns CDR1 MNHEY and CDR2 SVGAGI. The CDR3 contains 13 residues. Trimming took off 7 bases at V and 6 bases at J, with 13 bases between the two ends.

This chain connects TRBV5-1 to TRBJ2-1; the match to TRBD2 covers 12 bases. The germline V gene has CDR1 SGHRS and CDR2 YFSETQ. V gave up 7 bases and J gave up 7 bases; unmatched junction bases: 9. This CDR3 region has 15 residues. CDR3 bases: TGCGCCAGCGACCGATCTAGCGGGGGGGCGAATGAGCAGTTCTTC. Amino acid sequence: CASDRSSGGANEQFF. Drawing the rest from reference TRBV5-1 and TRBJ2-1, the complete variable domain is KAGVTQTPRYLIKTRGQQVTLSCSPISGHRSVSWYQQTPGQGLQFLFEYFSETQRNKGNFPGRFSGRQFSNSRSEMNVSTLELGDSALYLCASDRSSGGANEQFFGPGTRLTVL.

This clonotype was found once. V usage is TRBV20-1 and J usage is TRBJ2-7, with D perhaps TRBD2 (5 bases). The CDR3 runs 13 residues. Germline CDR1 DFQATT, CDR2 SNEGSKA (reference sequence). V was clipped by 3 bases and J by 5 bases, with 14 bases between them. CDR3 in amino acids: CSASRQEVDEQYF. CDR3 sequence (DNA): TGCAGTGCTAGTAGGCAGGAGGTCGACGAGCAGTACTTC.

The chain uses TRBV9 and TRBJ2-5; possibly TRBD1 for D (5 bases). The J call is in doubt because the DNA end fits TRBJ2-7 better. The germline CDR1 and CDR2 sequences are SGDLS and YYNGEE. The CDR3 is made up of 14 amino acids. CDR3: CASSVGGRPYEQYF. CDR3 coding DNA: TGTGCCAGCAGCGTAGGGGGCCGCCCCTACGAGCAGTACTTC.

CDR3 in amino acids: CSPGQGAPEQFF. Here the CDR3 DNA reads TGCAGTCCGGGGCAGGGGGCCCCCGAGCAGTTCTTC. The chain uses TRBV20-1 and TRBJ2-1; 8 positions agree with TRBD1. This CDR3 contains 12 residues. The ends lost 8 bases at V and 10 bases at J; junction bases unmatched: 10. Germline lookup yields CDR1 DFQATT and CDR2 SNEGSKA (reference sequence).

On this clonotype: The junction departs from germline at one end; a sequencing error may be responsible. This chain connects TRBV6-1 to TRBJ2-3, with a tentative D call TRBD1 (6 bases). The CDR3 contains 14 residues. The germline gives CDR1 MNHNS, CDR2 SASEGT. The CDR3 protein is CACSRGQSTDTQYF. CDR3 nucleotide sequence: TGTGCCTGCAGTCGTGGACAGTCCACAGATACGCAGTATTTT.

This clonotype turned up a few times. The genes are TRBV20-1 and TRBJ2-7, with 9 positions matching TRBD2. Losses at the gene ends were 5 bases for V and 2 bases for J; bases not matched to a gene: 7. Germline V gene data show CDR1 as DFQATT and CDR2 as SNEGSKA (reference sequence). The CDR3 length is 14 residues. CDR3 residues: CSALGTSPTYEQYF. The CDR3 bases are TGCAGTGCTCTCGGGACTAGCCCAACCTACGAGCAGTACTTC.

The CDR3 spells CSAGGTSFREQYF. CDR3 DNA: TGCAGTGCTGGGGGGACTAGCTTCCGCGAGCAGTACTTC. This rearrangement joins TRBV20-1 to TRBJ2-4; 9 bases map to TRBD2. The DNA end lines up better with TRBJ2-7; the J call may be wrong. Germline loops: CDR1 DFQATT, CDR2 SNEGSKA (reference sequence). This CDR3 has 13 residues.

In its sample, this clonotype was seen a few times. The CDR3 here is CASRPRPHPDTDTQYF. The CDR3 region has the DNA TGTGCCAGCAGACCTAGACCCCACCCGGACACAGATACGCAGTATTTT. The V gene is TRBV7-9, the J gene TRBJ2-3; D is unclear. This CDR3 is built from 16 residues. Between the trimmed V and J ends, which lost 6 bases and 2 bases, there was a span of 18 bases. Germline CDR1 and CDR2: SEHNR and FQNEAQ (reference sequence).

This chain connects TRBV15 to TRBJ1-2, with D possibly TRBD1 on 5 matching bases. V was pared by 1 base and J by 1 base, with 16 bases between. Looked up from germline, CDR1 is LNHNV and CDR2 is YYDKDF (reference sequence). This CDR3 has 17 amino acids. For the CDR3, the DNA is TGTGCCACCAGCAGAGGAGCCGCAGGGTGGAATAACTATGGCTACACCTTC. This sequence encodes CATSRGAAGWNNYGYTF.

This clonotype was observed a handful of times. The rearrangement uses TRBV7-2 and TRBJ2-2; 8 positions agree with TRBD2. V gave up 6 bases and J gave up 0 bases; unmatched junction bases: 3. The CDR3 covers 15 residues. Germline values: CDR1 SGHTA, CDR2 FQGNSA. The CDR3 loop is CASSTGGANTGELFF. DNA of the CDR3: TGTGCCAGCAGTACCGGGGGGGCGAACACCGGGGAGCTGTTTTTT. The entire variable domain, with the rest obtained from reference TRBV7-2 and TRBJ2-2, is as follows: GAGVSQSPSNKVTEKGKDVELRCDPISGHTALYWYRQSLGQGLEFLIYFQGNSAPDKSGLPSDRFSAERTGGSVSTLTIQRTQQEDSAVYLCASSTGGANTGELFFGEGSRLTVL.

The chain links TRBV12-3 or TRBV12-4 to TRBJ1-5; D is unclear. The germline V and J ends were trimmed by 4 bases and 4 bases, with 11 bases remaining between them. This CDR3 has 14 amino acids. In nucleotides, the CDR3 is TGTGCCAGCAGTTCCCGCTTGGGGAATCAGCCCCAGCATTTT. Residues: CASSSRLGNQPQHF.

The rearrangement links TRBV4-2 to TRBJ2-7; D not resolved. Germline V gene sequence: CDR1 LGHNA, CDR2 YNFKEQ. The CDR3 is made up of 14 amino acids. The V end was cut by 0 bases, the J end by 2 bases, with 8 bases between. In DNA form, the CDR3 reads TGTGCCAGCAGCCAAGAGTTAATCGCCTACGAGCAGTACTTC. Protein sequence: CASSQELIAYEQYF.

The table lists this clonotype with a few counts. The V and J genes are TRBV27 and TRBJ2-7, with D unresolved. This CDR3 comprises 13 residues. From germline, CDR1 is MNHEY and CDR2 SMNVEV (reference sequence). V was trimmed by 8 bases and J by 6 bases, leaving 17 bases between them. The CDR3 DNA sequence: TGTGCCAGCCAATCGGGTGGGCAGACCGAGCAGTACTTC. Encoded protein: CASQSGGQTEQYF.

Comment on this clonotype: This may come from a read error, since a much larger clone is one base off. V and J are TRBV6-6 and TRBJ1-5, with 9 bases lining up with TRBD1. CDR1 is MNHNY, CDR2 SVGAGI, per germline (reference sequence). There are 16 residues in the CDR3. The CDR3 sequence: CASSASDRGGNQSQHF. For the CDR3, the DNA is TGTGCCAGCAGTGCCTCGGACAGGGGAGGTAATCAGTCCCAGCATTTT.

In regard to this clonotype: The junction and the germline gene differ at one end; a read error may be behind it. The chain employs TRBV7-9 and TRBJ1-1; TRBD1 is a possible D gene (5 bases). The CDR3 consists of 16 residues. Germline V CDR1 and CDR2: SEHNR, FQNEAQ (reference sequence). The CDR3 nucleotides read TGTGCCAACAGCTTAGTGTTCATGGGGGAAAGTAATGAAGCTTTCTTT. Amino acids: CANSLVFMGESNEAFF.

The rearrangement links TRBV5-4 to TRBJ2-1; unclear D gene. CDR3 length: 14 residues. V was clipped by 4 bases and J by 0 bases, with 8 bases between them. Germline CDR1 reads SGHNT; CDR2 reads YYREEE (reference sequence). Written as DNA, the CDR3 is TGTGCCAGCAGCCCTACCAGCTCCTACAATGAGCAGTTCTTC. It specifies CASSPTSSYNEQFF.

The rearrangement joins TRBV11-2 to TRBJ2-5, with TRBD2 as a possible D gene (5 bases). The CDR3 runs 11 residues. Germline V CDR1 and CDR2: SGHAT, FQNNGV. Trimming shortened V by 5 bases and J by 11 bases, and 12 bases separated the two germline ends. In DNA, the CDR3 is TGTGCCAGCAGCCGTGGTTGGGAGCAGTACTTC. Translated: CASSRGWEQYF. The full variable domain, its missing parts supplied by reference TRBV11-2 and TRBJ2-5, is EAGVAQSPRYKIIEKRQSVAFWCNPISGHATLYWYQQILGQGPKLLIQFQNNGVVDDSQLPKDRFSAERLKGVDSTLKIQPAKLEDSAVYLCASSRGWEQYFGPGTRLLVL.

V is TRBV6-6 and J is TRBJ1-2; D ambiguous. Germline CDR1 is MNHNY and CDR2 is SVGAGI (reference sequence). Trimming pared 5 bases from V and 12 bases from J, leaving 13 bases between. CDR3 length: 11 amino acids. CDR3 DNA sequence: TGTGCCAGCAGTCCCGGGGAGGGCGACACCTTC. Residues: CASSPGEGDTF.